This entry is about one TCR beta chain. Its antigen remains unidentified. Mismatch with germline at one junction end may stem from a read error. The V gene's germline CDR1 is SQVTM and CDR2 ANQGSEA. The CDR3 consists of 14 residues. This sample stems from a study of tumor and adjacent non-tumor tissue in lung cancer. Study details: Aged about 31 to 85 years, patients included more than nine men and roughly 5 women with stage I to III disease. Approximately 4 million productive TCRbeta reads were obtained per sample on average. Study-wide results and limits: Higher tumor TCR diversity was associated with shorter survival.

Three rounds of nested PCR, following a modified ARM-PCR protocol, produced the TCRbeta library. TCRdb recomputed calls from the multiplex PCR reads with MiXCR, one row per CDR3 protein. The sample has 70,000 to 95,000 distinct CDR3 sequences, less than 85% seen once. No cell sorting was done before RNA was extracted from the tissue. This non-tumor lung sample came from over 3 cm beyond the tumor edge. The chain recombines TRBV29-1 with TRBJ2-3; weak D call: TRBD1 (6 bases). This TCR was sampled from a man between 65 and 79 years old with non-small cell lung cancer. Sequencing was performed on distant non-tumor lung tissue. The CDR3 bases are TGCAGGGTCGCTGGGACATCTAGCACGGATACGCAGTATTTT. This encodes CRVAGTSSTDTQYF.